The subject of this entry is one T cell receptor (beta chain). Germline values: CDR1 MNHNY, CDR2 SVGAGI (reference sequence). The CDR3 has 13 residues. TCRdb re-called the 5' RACE reads and gives one entry per CDR3 protein, without DNA. The table lists a few hundred thousand distinct CDR3 sequences. The data originate from a study of monozygotic twins with inflammatory bowel disease. The receptor comes from a human donor with ulcerative colitis or Crohn's disease, or a healthy co-twin of an affected twin (not recorded which). The sequenced material came from blood. The gene calls are TRBV6-6 and TRBJ2-2; TCRdb selects TRBD1, and the lack of DNA leaves this call unchecked. CDR3 sequence: CAAQGVPAGELFF.